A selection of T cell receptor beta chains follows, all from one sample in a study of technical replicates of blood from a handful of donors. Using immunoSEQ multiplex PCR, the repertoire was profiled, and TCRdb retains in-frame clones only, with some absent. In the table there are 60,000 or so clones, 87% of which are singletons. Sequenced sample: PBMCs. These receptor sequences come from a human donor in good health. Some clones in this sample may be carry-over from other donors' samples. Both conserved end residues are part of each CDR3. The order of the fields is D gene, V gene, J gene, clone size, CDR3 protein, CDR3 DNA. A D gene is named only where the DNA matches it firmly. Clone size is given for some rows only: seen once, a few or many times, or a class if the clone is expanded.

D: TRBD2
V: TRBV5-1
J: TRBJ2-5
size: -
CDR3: CASSVGTSGTKETQYF
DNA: TGCGCCAGCAGCGTGGGGACTAGCGGGACAAAAGAGACCCAGTACTTC

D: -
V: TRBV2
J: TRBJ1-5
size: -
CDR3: CASKEQGVGNQPQHF
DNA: TGTGCCAGCAAGGAACAGGGAGTGGGAAATCAGCCCCAGCATTTT

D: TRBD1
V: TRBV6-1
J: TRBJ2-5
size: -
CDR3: CASSSPTGGWETQYF
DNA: TGTGCCAGCAGTTCACCCACAGGGGGCTGGGAGACCCAGTACTTC

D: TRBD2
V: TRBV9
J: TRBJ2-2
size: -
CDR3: CASSAKSGGANTGELFF
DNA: TGTGCCAGCAGCGCGAAAAGCGGGGGGGCCAACACCGGGGAGCTGTTTTTT

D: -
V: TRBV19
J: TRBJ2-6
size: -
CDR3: CASSPLLSRAPLSGANVLTF
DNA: TGTGCCAGTAGTCCCCTCCTTTCGCGGGCACCTCTCTCTGGGGCCAACGTCCTGACTTTC

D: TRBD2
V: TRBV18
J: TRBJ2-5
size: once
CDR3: CASSPALAGAKTKETQYF
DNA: TGTGCCAGCTCACCAGCGTTAGCGGGGGCCAAAACTAAAGAGACCCAGTACTTC

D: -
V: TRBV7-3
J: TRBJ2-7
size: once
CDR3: CASSLRSGQNYEQYF
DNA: TGTGCCAGCAGCTTAAGGTCGGGACAAAACTACGAGCAGTACTTC

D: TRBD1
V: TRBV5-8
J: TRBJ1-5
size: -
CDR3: CASSQSRDRGSQPQHF
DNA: TGTGCCAGCAGCCAGTCCCGGGACAGGGGAAGTCAGCCCCAGCATTTT

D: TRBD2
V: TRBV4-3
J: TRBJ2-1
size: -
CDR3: CASSPLTGGTDEQFF
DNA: TGCGCCAGCAGCCCCCTGACGGGAGGCACTGATGAGCAGTTCTTC

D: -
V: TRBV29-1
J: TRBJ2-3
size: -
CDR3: CSVAGGSKTQYF
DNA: TGCAGCGTTGCCGGGGGATCCAAAACGCAGTATTTT

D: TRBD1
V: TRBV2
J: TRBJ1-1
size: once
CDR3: CASRIQGAYTEAFF
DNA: TGTGCCAGCAGGATACAGGGGGCTTACACTGAAGCTTTCTTT

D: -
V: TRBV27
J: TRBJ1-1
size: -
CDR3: CASSSTGTSEAFF
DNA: TGTGCCAGCAGTTCAACAGGGACGAGTGAAGCTTTCTTT

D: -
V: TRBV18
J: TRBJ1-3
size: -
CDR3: CASSPPTGRISGNTIYF
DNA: TGTGCCAGCTCACCTCCGACAGGTCGGATCTCTGGAAACACCATATATTTT

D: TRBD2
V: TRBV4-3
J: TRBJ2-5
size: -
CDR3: CASSQGLAGGETQYF
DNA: TGCGCCAGCAGCCAAGGACTAGCGGGAGGCGAGACCCAGTACTTC

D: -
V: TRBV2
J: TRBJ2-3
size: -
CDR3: CASSSEMLATDTQYF
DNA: TGTGCCAGCAGTTCGGAGATGCTAGCAACAGATACGCAGTATTTT

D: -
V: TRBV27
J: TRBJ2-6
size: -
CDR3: CASSGRGRGTVTLGANVLTF
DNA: TGTGCCAGCAGCGGTAGAGGGCGAGGCACAGTGACCCTTGGGGCCAACGTCCTGACTTTC

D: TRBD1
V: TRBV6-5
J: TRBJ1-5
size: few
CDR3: CASSYSTGADQPQHF
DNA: TGTGCCAGCAGTTACTCGACAGGGGCGGATCAGCCCCAGCATTTT

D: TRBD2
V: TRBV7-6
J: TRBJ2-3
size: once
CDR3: CASSSTRLASDTQYF
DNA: TGTGCCAGCAGCTCAACACGACTAGCTTCAGATACGCAGTATTTT

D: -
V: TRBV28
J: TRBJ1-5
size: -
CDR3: CASSLAGSLNQPQHF
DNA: TGTGCCAGCAGTTTAGCGGGGTCCCTCAATCAGCCCCAGCATTTT

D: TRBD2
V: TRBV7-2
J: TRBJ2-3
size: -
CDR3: CASSLGSGRATQYF
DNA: TGTGCCAGCAGCTTAGGTAGCGGGAGGGCTACGCAGTATTTT

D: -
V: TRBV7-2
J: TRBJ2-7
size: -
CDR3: CASSLVFGGKDEQYF
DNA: TGTGCCAGCAGCTTAGTTTTTGGGGGGAAGGACGAGCAGTACTTC

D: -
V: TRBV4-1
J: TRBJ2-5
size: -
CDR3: CASSQEGGLGGKTQYF
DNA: TGCGCCAGCAGCCAAGAGGGGGGGCTAGGGGGGAAGACCCAGTACTTC

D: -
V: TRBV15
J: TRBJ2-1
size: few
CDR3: CATSRPYVRRGYNEQFF
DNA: TGTGCCACCAGCAGACCTTACGTTAGAAGGGGATACAATGAGCAGTTCTTC

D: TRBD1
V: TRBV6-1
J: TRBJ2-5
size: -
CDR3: CASSERPPGTGGLVQETQYF
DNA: TGTGCCAGCAGTGAACGCCCCCCCGGGACAGGGGGCCTAGTCCAAGAGACCCAGTACTTC

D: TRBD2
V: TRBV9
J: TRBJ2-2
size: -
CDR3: CASRAGDTGELFF
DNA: TGTGCCAGCAGAGCGGGAGACACCGGGGAGCTGTTTTTT

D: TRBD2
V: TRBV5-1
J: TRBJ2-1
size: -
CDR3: CASTLTGTSTNNEQFF
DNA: TGCGCCAGCACCCTTACCGGGACTAGCACGAACAATGAGCAGTTCTTC

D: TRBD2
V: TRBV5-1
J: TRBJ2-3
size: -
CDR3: CASSSTSGGSVDTQYF
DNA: TGCGCCAGCAGCTCAACGAGCGGGGGGAGCGTAGATACGCAGTATTTT

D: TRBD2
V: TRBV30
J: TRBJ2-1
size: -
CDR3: CAWSVTSGRRNEQFF
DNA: TGTGCCTGGAGTGTCACCAGCGGGAGGAGGAATGAGCAGTTCTTC

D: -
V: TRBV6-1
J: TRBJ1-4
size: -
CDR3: CASRGGISLFF
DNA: TGTGCCAGCAGGGGAGGTATAAGCCTGTTTTTT

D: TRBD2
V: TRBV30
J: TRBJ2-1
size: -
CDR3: CAWSVASGRAEQFF
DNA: TGTGCCTGGAGTGTTGCTAGCGGGAGGGCTGAGCAGTTCTTC

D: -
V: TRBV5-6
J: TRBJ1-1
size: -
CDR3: CASSLSENTEAFF
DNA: TGTGCCAGCAGCTTGTCAGAGAACACTGAAGCTTTCTTT

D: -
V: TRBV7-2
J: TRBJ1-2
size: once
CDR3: CASSLRDRAYGYTF
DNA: TGTGCCAGCAGCCTTAGAGACAGAGCCTATGGCTACACCTTC

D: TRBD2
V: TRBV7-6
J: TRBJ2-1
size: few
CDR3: CASSLVTSGSNEQFF
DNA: TGTGCCAGCAGCTTAGTAACTAGCGGGAGCAATGAGCAGTTCTTC

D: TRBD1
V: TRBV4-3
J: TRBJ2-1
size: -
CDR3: CASSQGQGENEQFF
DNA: TGCGCCAGCAGCCAAGGACAGGGAGAGAATGAGCAGTTCTTC

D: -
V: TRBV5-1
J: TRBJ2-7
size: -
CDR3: CASSPGSRLSYEQYF
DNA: TGCGCCAGCAGCCCGGGGTCACGTCTCTCCTACGAGCAGTACTTC

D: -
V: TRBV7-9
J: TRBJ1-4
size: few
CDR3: CASSTTEELFF
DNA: TGTGCCAGCAGCACCACTGAAGAACTGTTTTTT

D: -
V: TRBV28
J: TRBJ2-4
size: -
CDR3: CASSPEVGRNIQYF
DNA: TGTGCCAGCAGTCCCGAGGTCGGGAGAAACATTCAGTACTTC

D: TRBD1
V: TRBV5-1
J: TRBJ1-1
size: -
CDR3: CASSLAGGYTEAFF
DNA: TGCGCCAGCAGCTTAGCAGGGGGTTACACTGAAGCTTTCTTT

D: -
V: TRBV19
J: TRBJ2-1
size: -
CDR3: CASSIQQANEQFF
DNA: TGTGCCAGTAGTATACAGCAGGCCAATGAGCAGTTCTTC

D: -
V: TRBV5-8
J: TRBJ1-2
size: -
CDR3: CASSLTSTAYGYTF
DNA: TGTGCCAGCAGCTTGACCTCGACAGCCTATGGCTACACCTTC

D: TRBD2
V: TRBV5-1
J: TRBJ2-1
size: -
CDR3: CASSASGAYNEQFF
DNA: TGCGCCAGCAGTGCCAGCGGGGCTTACAATGAGCAGTTCTTC

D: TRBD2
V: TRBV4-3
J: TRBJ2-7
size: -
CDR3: CASSQAGTSRSEQYF
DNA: TGCGCCAGCAGCCAAGCCGGGACTAGCAGAAGCGAGCAGTACTTC

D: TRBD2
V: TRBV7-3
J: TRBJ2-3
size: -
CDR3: CASSLSPSGRARTDTQYF
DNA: TGTGCCAGCAGCTTATCCCCTAGCGGGAGGGCCAGGACAGATACGCAGTATTTT

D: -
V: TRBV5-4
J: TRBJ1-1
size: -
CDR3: CASSLGPSGTEAFF
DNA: TGTGCCAGCAGCTTGGGCCCATCGGGCACTGAAGCTTTCTTT

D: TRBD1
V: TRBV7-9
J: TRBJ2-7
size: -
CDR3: CASSSLFDRDEQYF
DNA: TGTGCCAGCAGCTCCCTCTTCGACAGGGACGAGCAGTACTTC

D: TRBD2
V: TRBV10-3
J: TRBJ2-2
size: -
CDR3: CAISETSGRDTGELFF
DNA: TGTGCCATCAGTGAGACTAGCGGGAGAGACACCGGGGAGCTGTTTTTT

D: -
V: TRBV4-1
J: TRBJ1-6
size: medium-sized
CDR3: CASSLTGGRVSPLHF
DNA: TGCGCCAGCAGCCTCACCGGGGGGAGGGTCTCACCCCTCCACTTT

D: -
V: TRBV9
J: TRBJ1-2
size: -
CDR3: CASSVDRDNLRGYTF
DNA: TGTGCCAGCAGCGTAGATCGGGACAACCTTAGGGGCTACACCTTC

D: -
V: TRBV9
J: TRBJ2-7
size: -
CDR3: CASSVGPTYEQYF
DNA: TGTGCCAGCAGCGTAGGGCCGACCTACGAGCAGTACTTC

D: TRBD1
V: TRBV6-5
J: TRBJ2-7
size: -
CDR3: CASSYSPDRASYEQYF
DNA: TGTGCCAGCAGTTACTCCCCGGACAGGGCGTCCTACGAGCAGTACTTC

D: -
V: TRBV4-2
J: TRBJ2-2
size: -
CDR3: CASSQEWMGPGELFF
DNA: TGTGCCAGCAGCCAAGAGTGGATGGGCCCCGGGGAGCTGTTTTTT

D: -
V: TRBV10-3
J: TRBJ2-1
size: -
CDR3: CAISGGGTGLGEQFF
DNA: TGTGCCATCAGTGGTGGGGGGACCGGGTTGGGGGAGCAGTTCTTC